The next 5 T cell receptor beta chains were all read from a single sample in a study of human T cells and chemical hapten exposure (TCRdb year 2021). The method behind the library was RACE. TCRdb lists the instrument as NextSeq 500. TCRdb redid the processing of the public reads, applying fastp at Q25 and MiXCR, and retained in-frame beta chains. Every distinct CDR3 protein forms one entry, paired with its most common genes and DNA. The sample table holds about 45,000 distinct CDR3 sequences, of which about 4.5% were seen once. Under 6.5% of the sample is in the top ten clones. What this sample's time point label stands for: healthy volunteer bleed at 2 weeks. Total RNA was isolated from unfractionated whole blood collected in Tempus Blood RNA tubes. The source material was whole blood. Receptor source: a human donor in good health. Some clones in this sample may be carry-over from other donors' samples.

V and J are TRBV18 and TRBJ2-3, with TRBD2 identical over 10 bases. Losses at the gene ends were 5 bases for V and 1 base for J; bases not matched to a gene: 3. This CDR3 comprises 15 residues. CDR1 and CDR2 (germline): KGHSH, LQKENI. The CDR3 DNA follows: TGTGCCAGCTCAGAAGGACTAGCGGGCACAGATACGCAGTATTTT. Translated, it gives CASSEGLAGTDTQYF. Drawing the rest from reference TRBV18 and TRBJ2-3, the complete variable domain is NAGVMQNPRHLVRRRGQEARLRCSPMKGHSHVYWYRQLPEEGLKFMVYLQKENIIDESGMPKERFSAEFPKEGPSILRIQQVVRGDSAAYFCASSEGLAGTDTQYFGPGTRLTVL.

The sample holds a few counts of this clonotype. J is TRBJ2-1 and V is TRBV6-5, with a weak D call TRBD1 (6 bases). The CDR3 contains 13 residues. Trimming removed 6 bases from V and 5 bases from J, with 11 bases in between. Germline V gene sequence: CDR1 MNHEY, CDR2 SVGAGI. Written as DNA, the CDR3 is TGTGCCAGCAGATGGGGGACACACAATGAGCAGTTCTTC. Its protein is CASRWGTHNEQFF.

In nucleotides, the CDR3 is TGTGCCAGCAGTGAAGCACTAGCGGTATACAATGAGCAGTTCTTC. This gives the protein CASSEALAVYNEQFF. The chain joins TRBV6-1 to TRBJ2-1; 8 bases line up with TRBD2. This CDR3 is 15 amino acids long. V shed 0 bases, J shed 4 bases, and the junction held 2 bases outside the gene matches. Per the germline V gene, CDR1 is MNHNS and CDR2 is SASEGT.

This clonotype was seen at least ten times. This chain's CDR3 is CASSLTIGGVGEQYF. DNA for the CDR3: TGTGCCAGCAGTTTGACCATCGGCGGGGTTGGGGAGCAGTACTTC. V gene TRBV12-3 or TRBV12-4 combines with J gene TRBJ2-7; possibly TRBD2 for D (6 bases). The CDR3 consists of 15 residues. V lost 3 bases and J 7 bases, leaving 19 bases between the germline ends.

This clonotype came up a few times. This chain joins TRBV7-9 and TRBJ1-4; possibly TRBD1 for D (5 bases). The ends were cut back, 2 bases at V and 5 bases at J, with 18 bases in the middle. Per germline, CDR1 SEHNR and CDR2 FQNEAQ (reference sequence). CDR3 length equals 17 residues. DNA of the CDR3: TGTGCCAGCAGCTTACAAAGGGGCCTGCCCCAAAATGAAAAACTGTTTTTT. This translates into CASSLQRGLPQNEKLFF.